These 23 T cell receptor beta chains originate from one sample sequenced in a study of response to subunit inactivated influenza vaccine. MiXCR, applied by TCRdb to the RT-PCR reads, yields one record per CDR3 protein. Of 800,000 or so distinct CDR3 sequences in the sample, 21% were seen once. Sequencing was performed on PBMCs from blood, taken 4 to 6 days after vaccination. The source of these receptors is a man between 50 and 59 years old who received an inactivated influenza vaccine.

This clonotype was found many times. The chain combines TRBV12-3 or TRBV12-4 with TRBJ1-1; perhaps TRBD1 as D (5 bases). Trimming took off 3 bases at V and 6 bases at J, with 14 bases between the two ends. This CDR3 comprises 14 residues. The DNA of the CDR3 is TGTGCCAGCAGTTTGAAGGGGCAGTCGGCTGAAGCTTTCTTT. Translated, it gives CASSLKGQSAEAFF.

V is TRBV3-1 and J is TRBJ2-7; 14 bases fit TRBD2. Germline-derived CDR1 and CDR2 are LGHDT and YNNKEL (reference sequence). CDR3 length: 16 residues. Trimming took 2 bases from V and 6 from J; bases not matched to a gene: 6. CDR3 sequence: CASSQLGLAGVTEQYF. CDR3 nucleotide sequence: TGTGCCAGCAGCCAACTGGGACTAGCGGGAGTTACCGAGCAGTACTTC.

The CDR3 is CASSLAKARYSGANVLTF. For the CDR3, the DNA is TGTGCCAGCAGCTTAGCGAAGGCTAGATACTCTGGGGCCAACGTCCTGACTTTC. This chain links TRBV7-2 with TRBJ2-6, with D unclear. Looked up from germline, CDR1 is SGHTA and CDR2 is FQGNSA. V was shortened by 0 bases and J by 0 bases, with 12 bases between the two germline ends. The CDR3 covers 18 residues.

This clonotype showed up just a few times. V gene TRBV7-2 combines with J gene TRBJ2-2; 12 positions match TRBD1. The germline CDR1 and CDR2 sequences are SGHTA and FQGNSA. The ends lost 5 bases at V and 5 bases at J; junction bases unmatched: 9. This CDR3 contains 17 residues. CDR3 DNA sequence: TGTGCCAGCAGCCGGGACAGGGGGCGCCGAGGGACCGGGGAGCTGTTTTTT. Amino acid sequence: CASSRDRGRRGTGELFF.

The V and J genes are TRBV5-1 and TRBJ1-4; a weak D match, TRBD1 (6 bases). This CDR3 has 16 residues. V was shortened by 0 bases and J by 8 bases, with 17 bases between the two germline ends. Germline V CDR1 and CDR2: SGHRS, YFSETQ. As DNA, the CDR3 is TGCGCCAGCAGCTTGGCCGCGCAGGGGCAGGCGGAAAAACTGTTTTTT. Its protein is CASSLAAQGQAEKLFF.

This clonotype was observed at least ten times. The rearrangement joins TRBV12-3 or TRBV12-4 to TRBJ2-7; the D gene is possibly TRBD2 (5 bases). CDR3 size: 13 residues. V was shortened by 3 bases and J by 2 bases, with 8 bases between the two germline ends. The chain's CDR3 is CASSLGVAYEQYF. The CDR3 DNA reads TGTGCCAGCAGTTTGGGAGTGGCCTACGAGCAGTACTTC.

This clonotype was counted between two and nine times. This chain's CDR3 is CASSFSTVSNQPQHF. Here the CDR3 DNA reads TGTGCCAGCAGCTTCTCGACAGTTAGCAATCAGCCCCAGCATTTT. The V call is TRBV7-2, the J call TRBJ1-5; D may be TRBD1 (5 bases). The germline V and J ends were trimmed by 3 bases and 0 bases, with 9 bases remaining between them. The germline V gene has CDR1 SGHTA and CDR2 FQGNSA. This CDR3 comprises 15 residues. The full variable domain, in which reference TRBV7-2 and TRBJ1-5 provide the parts outside the CDR3, is GAGVSQSPSNKVTEKGKDVELRCDPISGHTALYWYRQSLGQGLEFLIYFQGNSAPDKSGLPSDRFSAERTGGSVSTLTIQRTQQEDSAVYLCASSFSTVSNQPQHFGDGTRLSIL.

The chain employs TRBV3-1 and TRBJ2-1; 7 bases match TRBD2. Germline CDR1 LGHDT, CDR2 YNNKEL (reference sequence). The junction had 22 bases not matched to a gene; V was cut back by 0 bases and J by 5 bases. The CDR3 sequence is 21 residues long. For the CDR3, the DNA is TGTGCCAGCAGCCAAGATCTGGGGGAGGGATTAAAAGACCGCCACCACAATGAGCAGTTCTTC. This translates into CASSQDLGEGLKDRHHNEQFF.

This clonotype occurred a few times. The V call is TRBV5-4, the J call TRBJ2-5; 8 bases fit TRBD1. The J segment lost 7 bases and the V segment lost 5 bases, leaving 10 bases of the junction unmatched. The CDR3 runs to 14 residues. The V gene's germline CDR1 is SGHNT and CDR2 YYREEE (reference sequence). The CDR3 bases are TGTGCCAGCAGATCACAGGGGGGTACAGGGACCCAGTACTTC. Its protein product is CASRSQGGTGTQYF.

The chain joins TRBV7-3 to TRBJ2-1; 8 bases fit TRBD2. The CDR3 consists of 16 residues. V gave up 1 base and J gave up 7 bases; unmatched junction bases: 9. Germline CDR1 SGHTA, CDR2 FQGTGA. The CDR3 loop is CASSLMGAGVTNEQFF. The CDR3 bases are TGTGCCAGCAGCTTAATGGGAGCGGGAGTAACGAATGAGCAGTTCTTC.

At least ten counts were recorded for this clonotype. This sequence joins TRBV29-1 and TRBJ2-4, with D possibly being TRBD1 (6 bases). V shed 6 bases and J shed 3 bases, with 9 bases lying between them. This CDR3 comprises 12 residues. Germline CDR1 is SQVTM and CDR2 is ANQGSEA. The CDR3 DNA reads as TGCAGCGTCAAGGGACACAAAAACATTCAGTACTTC. Protein: CSVKGHKNIQYF.

The chain has TRBV30 and TRBJ1-2; D is undetermined. Germline CDR1 reads GTSNPN; CDR2 reads SVGIG (reference sequence). Trimming took 5 bases from V and 8 from J, leaving 12 bases between them. CDR3 length: 11 amino acids. The CDR3 nucleotides read TGTGCCTGGTCACGGACCTCCGGCTACACCTTC. Its translation: CAWSRTSGYTF.

Only one count was recorded for this clonotype. This chain connects TRBV7-6 to TRBJ2-7, with TRBD2 identical over 10 bases. CDR3 size: 17 residues. From germline, CDR1 is SGHVS and CDR2 FNYEAQ. The junction had 8 bases not matched to a gene; V was cut back by 3 bases and J by 0 bases. This CDR3 reads CASSLGSGGTFSYEQYF. The CDR3 DNA reads TGTGCCAGCAGCTTGGGTAGCGGGGGGACGTTCTCCTACGAGCAGTACTTC.

In regard to this clonotype: One junction end disagrees with the germline gene, perhaps due to a read error. J is TRBJ2-2 and V is TRBV12-3 or TRBV12-4, with TRBD2 identical over 15 bases. CDR3 length equals 15 residues. For the CDR3, the DNA is TGTGGCAGCAATGGACTAGCGGGGGGGATCGGGGAGCTGTTTTTT. Translation: CGSNGLAGGIGELFF.

The chain links TRBV20-1 to TRBJ2-7; a possible D gene is TRBD1 (6 bases). The CDR3 spans 14 residues. Germline loops: CDR1 DFQATT, CDR2 SNEGSKA (reference sequence). V dropped 6 bases and J dropped 7 bases, with 22 bases sitting between them. The CDR3 loop is CSASPGPRGMEQYF. The CDR3 nucleotides read TGCAGTGCCTCCCCGGGACCGAGGGGGATGGAGCAGTACTTC.

This clonotype was counted only a few times. The rearrangement uses TRBV29-1 and TRBJ1-1; TRBD1 matches at 8 bases. Germline CDR1 and CDR2: SQVTM and ANQGSEA. The CDR3 loop spans 13 amino acids. V shed 5 bases, J shed 4 bases, and the junction held 6 bases outside the gene matches. DNA of the CDR3: TGCAGCGTTCCGACAGGGGTGGGCACTGAAGCTTTCTTT. This codes for CSVPTGVGTEAFF.

This clonotype has only a few counts. The chain combines TRBV12-3 or TRBV12-4 with TRBJ1-2; 7 bases line up with TRBD1. This CDR3 is 14 amino acids long. V gave up 7 bases and J gave up 4 bases; unmatched junction bases: 9. For the CDR3, the DNA is TGTGCCAGCACTCAGGGACAGTCGGTCTATGGCTACACCTTC. It encodes CASTQGQSVYGYTF.

The chain is built from TRBV25-1 and TRBJ2-7; D tentatively reads TRBD1 or TRBD2 (6 bases each). Germline V gene sequence: CDR1 MGHDK, CDR2 SYGVNS. Trimming removed 5 bases at V and 3 bases at J, with 11 bases between. The CDR3 runs 13 residues. The CDR3 spells CASSKGGFYEQYF. DNA for the CDR3: TGTGCCAGCAGTAAGGGGGGCTTCTACGAGCAGTACTTC.

This clonotype was counted between two and nine times. The chain combines TRBV24-1 with TRBJ2-3, with D maybe TRBD2 (6 bases). CDR3 length: 16 residues. The germline V gene encodes CDR1 KGHDR and CDR2 SFDVKD. V dropped 2 bases and J dropped 0 bases, with 11 bases sitting between them. In DNA, the CDR3 is TGTGCCACCAGTGATTCTAGCGCGACTAGCACAGATACGCAGTATTTT. The encoded protein is CATSDSSATSTDTQYF.

The chain uses TRBV18 and TRBJ2-5; D call uncertain. V shed 3 bases and J shed 4 bases, with 12 bases lying between them. Germline-derived CDR1 and CDR2 are KGHSH and LQKENI. There are 14 residues in the CDR3. The CDR3 sequence is CASSPTPGLETQYF. CDR3 DNA sequence: TGTGCCAGCTCACCGACCCCCGGGCTAGAGACCCAGTACTTC. The whole variable domain, filled in from reference TRBV18 and TRBJ2-5, reads NAGVMQNPRHLVRRRGQEARLRCSPMKGHSHVYWYRQLPEEGLKFMVYLQKENIIDESGMPKERFSAEFPKEGPSILRIQQVVRGDSAAYFCASSPTPGLETQYFGPGTRLLVL.

The V and J genes are TRBV5-1 and TRBJ2-7, with D perhaps matching TRBD1 (6 bases). Germline CDR1 is SGHRS and CDR2 is YFSETQ. Trimming stripped 4 bases from V and 2 bases from J, with 16 bases between. The CDR3 is 15 amino acids. Written as DNA, the CDR3 is TGCGCCAGCAGCGGTGGGGACACAAATCCCTACGAGCAGTACTTC. Its protein product is CASSGGDTNPYEQYF.

The chain uses TRBV7-2 and TRBJ1-1; D might be TRBD1 (6 bases). There are 14 residues in the CDR3. The germline V gene encodes CDR1 SGHTA and CDR2 FQGNSA. Trimming shortened V by 7 bases and J by 0 bases, and 12 bases separated the two germline ends. This chain's CDR3 is CASKQGTMNTEAFF. CDR3 in DNA: TGTGCCAGCAAACAGGGTACCATGAACACTGAAGCTTTCTTT.

This clonotype was recorded at least ten times. The V gene is TRBV12-3 or TRBV12-4, the J gene TRBJ2-3, with 12 bases lining up with TRBD2. Unmatched junction bases numbered 23, after V lost 3 bases and J lost 1 base. The CDR3 spans 23 residues. DNA of the CDR3: TGTGCCAGCAGTTTCAGGGGTCTCCTAGCGGGGGGGCAAGCGAATAGGCGCACAGATACGCAGTATTTT. Its protein product is CASSFRGLLAGGQANRRTDTQYF.